This T cell receptor beta chain appears in the sequencing data of a study of T-cell memory formation after mild COVID-19. TCRdb fed the 5' RACE reads into MiXCR, producing one record per CDR3 protein. The top ten hold roughly 3.7% of the sample, which has some 180,000 distinct CDR3 sequences, approximately 17% seen once. This clonotype was recorded a few times. Antigen: not known. The study's findings and limits: Whether second-wave clones peaking at day 37 were SARS-CoV-2 specific went unconfirmed. The study found balanced CD4/CD8 in clones contracting day 15 to 85 and a CD4+ lean in later expanders.

The germline V and J ends were trimmed by 2 bases and 4 bases, with 5 bases remaining between them. Germline V CDR1 and CDR2: KGHSH, LQKENI. This CDR3 comprises 12 residues. The sample consisted of PBMCs or a T cell subset sorted from them (not recorded which). The V call is TRBV18, the J call TRBJ1-1; D ambiguous. This receptor was taken from a man in his late teens or twenties who had mild COVID-19 (a few samples of this study predate the infection). Cell type and time point are not known. CDR3 in DNA: TGTGCCAGCTCACCAGAGTTCACTGAAGCTTTCTTT. Translation: CASSPEFTEAFF.